This is a list of T cell receptor beta chains from one sample in a study of OX40 agonist ivuxolimab in advanced cancers. Using immunoSEQ multiplex PCR, the repertoire was profiled, and TCRdb retains in-frame clones only, with some absent. The sample carries around 100,000 clones, about 89% recorded once. Sequenced here: CD4+ or CD8+ T cells sorted from blood, sampled in a trial of the OX40 agonist ivuxolimab. The receptor source for this set is an adult with an advanced solid tumor such as melanoma, head and neck, liver or kidney cancer. The CDR3 runs from the conserved cysteine through the conserved F or W. Each record gives: V gene, D gene, J gene, clone size, CDR3 protein, CDR3 DNA. D genes are given only for firm matches. Some rows have no size entry. The others give once, few or many, or a class for an expanded clone.

V: TRBV9; D: NA; J: TRBJ2-7; size: NA; CDR3: CASRDTRGEQYF; DNA: TGTGCCAGCAGGGACACCCGAGGAGAGCAGTACTTC
V: TRBV5-1; D: TRBD2; J: TRBJ2-2; size: NA; CDR3: CASSLDGGGRAFGELFF; DNA: TGCGCCAGCAGCTTGGATGGCGGCGGGAGGGCCTTCGGGGAGCTGTTTTTT
V: TRBV29-1; D: NA; J: TRBJ1-1; size: once; CDR3: CSVEQGTEAFF; DNA: TGCAGCGTTGAGCAGGGAACTGAAGCTTTCTTT
V: TRBV18; D: NA; J: TRBJ1-4; size: NA; CDR3: CASSLTDEKLFF; DNA: TGTGCCAGCTCACTGACTGATGAAAAACTGTTTTTT
V: TRBV14; D: NA; J: TRBJ2-1; size: NA; CDR3: CASSPLGQPIYNEQFF; DNA: TGTGCCAGCAGCCCCCTTGGGCAGCCGATATACAATGAGCAGTTCTTC
V: TRBV10-2; D: NA; J: TRBJ2-5; size: NA; CDR3: CASSESFVQETQYF; DNA: TGCGCCAGCAGTGAGTCATTCGTTCAAGAGACCCAGTACTTC
V: TRBV9; D: NA; J: TRBJ2-4; size: NA; CDR3: CASSVDANIQYF; DNA: TGTGCCAGCAGCGTAGACGCCAACATTCAGTACTTC
V: TRBV6-5; D: TRBD2; J: TRBJ2-3; size: once; CDR3: CASGLAGATDTQYF; DNA: TGTGCCAGCGGGCTAGCGGGGGCCACAGATACGCAGTATTTT
V: TRBV27; D: TRBD2; J: TRBJ2-3; size: NA; CDR3: CASSLNIPGLAGDTQYF; DNA: TGTGCCAGCAGTTTAAACATTCCGGGACTAGCGGGAGATACGCAGTATTTT
V: TRBV6-1; D: NA; J: TRBJ2-2; size: NA; CDR3: CASRPPGARTGELFF; DNA: TGTGCCAGCAGGCCCCCAGGGGCAAGGACCGGGGAGCTGTTTTTT
V: TRBV29-1; D: NA; J: TRBJ2-3; size: once; CDR3: CSASILTDTQYF; DNA: TGCAGCGCCAGCATCCTCACAGATACGCAGTATTTT
V: TRBV6-1; D: NA; J: TRBJ1-3; size: NA; CDR3: CASSVSQTAGNTIYF; DNA: TGTGCCAGCAGTGTCTCCCAAACTGCGGGAAACACCATATATTTT
V: TRBV5-1; D: TRBD2; J: TRBJ2-7; size: once; CDR3: CASSATSDYEQYF; DNA: TGCGCCAGCAGCGCGACTAGCGATTACGAGCAGTACTTC
V: TRBV5-8; D: NA; J: TRBJ2-4; size: NA; CDR3: CASRMEGSGKNIQYF; DNA: TGTGCCAGCAGGATGGAGGGTTCTGGCAAAAACATTCAGTACTTC
V: TRBV7-9; D: NA; J: TRBJ2-2; size: NA; CDR3: CASSFWENTGELFF; DNA: TGTGCCAGCAGCTTTTGGGAGAACACCGGGGAGCTGTTTTTT
V: TRBV19; D: TRBD1; J: TRBJ1-2; size: NA; CDR3: CASSNWQGGGNYGYTF; DNA: TGTGCCAGTAGTAATTGGCAGGGGGGAGGCAACTATGGCTACACCTTC
V: TRBV9; D: NA; J: TRBJ1-2; size: NA; CDR3: CASSVGQGRANYGYTF; DNA: TGTGCCAGCAGCGTAGGTCAGGGCCGGGCGAACTATGGCTACACCTTC
V: TRBV5-1; D: NA; J: TRBJ2-2; size: NA; CDR3: CASSFGQGANTGELFF; DNA: TGCGCCAGCAGCTTTGGCCAGGGAGCGAACACCGGGGAGCTGTTTTTT
V: TRBV2; D: NA; J: TRBJ2-7; size: NA; CDR3: CASSDIGYEQYF; DNA: TGTGCCAGCAGTGATATAGGCTACGAGCAGTACTTC
V: TRBV9; D: TRBD2; J: TRBJ2-2; size: NA; CDR3: CASSPWTSGGRTGELFF; DNA: TGTGCCAGCAGCCCTTGGACTAGCGGGGGGCGAACCGGGGAGCTGTTTTTT
V: TRBV6-1; D: TRBD2; J: TRBJ2-5; size: NA; CDR3: CASSALSGGQETQYF; DNA: TGTGCCAGCAGTGCGCTTAGCGGGGGACAAGAGACCCAGTACTTC
V: TRBV9; D: TRBD1; J: TRBJ1-3; size: NA; CDR3: CASSFTGASGNTIYF; DNA: TGTGCCAGCAGCTTTACAGGGGCCTCTGGAAACACCATATATTTT
V: TRBV29-1; D: NA; J: TRBJ2-7; size: NA; CDR3: CSVAKSSYEQYF; DNA: TGCAGCGTAGCTAAGAGCTCCTACGAGCAGTACTTC
V: TRBV7-6; D: NA; J: TRBJ1-6; size: NA; CDR3: CASSLDGTQNSPLHF; DNA: TGTGCCAGCAGCTTAGATGGGACCCAGAATTCACCCCTCCACTTT
V: TRBV19; D: NA; J: TRBJ2-7; size: NA; CDR3: CASSIAQNSYEQYF; DNA: TGTGCCAGTAGTATAGCGCAGAACTCCTACGAGCAGTACTTC
V: TRBV2; D: NA; J: TRBJ1-1; size: NA; CDR3: CASYYDRNTEAFF; DNA: TGTGCCAGCTATTATGACAGGAACACTGAAGCTTTCTTT